This is a list of T cell receptor beta chains from one sample in a study of long-term antiretroviral therapy in people with HIV. Profiling relied on immunoSEQ multiplex PCR, and the TCRdb table lists in-frame clones only, not all of them. The repertoire has over 8,500 clones, around 84% of them found once; the top ten carry 20% to 25%. The sequenced sample was unsorted PBMCs, obtained 7 to 7.5 years after starting antiretroviral therapy. The receptors here all came from a man aged 45-65 years with HIV. Both conserved end residues are part of each CDR3.

TRBV19	TRBJ2-3	CASSSLTDGTDTQYF
TRBV2	TRBJ2-2	CASSERASSTGELFF
TRBV27	TRBJ2-7	CASSLSRPSSYEQYF
TRBV6-5	TRBJ1-2	CASSLTGIANYGYTF
TRBV10-2	TRBJ2-7	CASRADDYEQYF
TRBV2	TRBJ1-5	CASQLVGGGQPQHF
TRBV29-1	TRBJ2-7	CSVEDRGSSYEQYF
TRBV5-1	TRBJ1-1	CASSLYFMNTEAFF
TRBV6-1	TRBJ1-3	CASSEGTLAGNTIYF
TRBV27	TRBJ1-2	CASSPGGGHYGYTF
TRBV5-6	TRBJ1-1	CASSFGQGTDTEAFF
TRBV11-2	TRBJ1-2	CASSSAISGRTDYGYTF
TRBV27	TRBJ2-1	CASSLSLGLATNEQFF
TRBV29-1	TRBJ2-2	CSVRLDINTGELFF
TRBV9	TRBJ1-1	CASSVYPGIEVDTEAFF
TRBV7-3	TRBJ2-5	CASSLAGRGNGQYF
TRBV10-3	TRBJ2-1	CAISESTSGANEQFF
TRBV7-9	TRBJ2-1	CASSLPGGEGNNEQFF
TRBV5-6	TRBJ2-7	CASSPGLGTSYEQYF
TRBV27	TRBJ1-5	CASSFSGANQPQHF
TRBV19	TRBJ2-3	CASSIGWDTQYF
TRBV29-1	TRBJ2-6	CSVPKPGTGANVLTF
TRBV6-1	TRBJ1-5	CASSEVGTLHYQPQHF
TRBV6-6	TRBJ2-7	CASSYSVYEQYF
TRBV11-3	TRBJ2-2	CASSFGQGNTGELFF
TRBV29-1	TRBJ2-5	CSFREPTPEETQYF
TRBV13	TRBJ2-7	CASSMDGTLIEQYF
TRBV2	TRBJ2-7	CASSEVTGIVYEQYF
TRBV10-3	TRBJ1-2	CAIGALNYGYTF
TRBV6-1	TRBJ2-6	CASSGSGTGASGANVLTF
TRBV10-3	TRBJ2-7	CAIRDRASYEQYF
TRBV20-1	TRBJ2-7	CSAPGPYEQYF
TRBV27	TRBJ1-1	CASISNTEAFF
TRBV9	TRBJ1-2	CASSVADGGRNYGYTF
TRBV9	TRBJ1-1	CASSEGSASNTEAFF
TRBV5-1	TRBJ2-2	CASSTRQGEGSGELFF
TRBV5-1	TRBJ2-4	CASRLAGVENIQYF
TRBV28	TRBJ2-1	CATLPLAGAGNEQFF